This passage covers 17 T cell receptor beta chains from one sample sequenced in a study of cytomegalovirus exposure and HLA in healthy donors. This table comes from immunoSEQ multiplex PCR, and its TCRdb copy is limited to in-frame clones, with some not included. The sample has 300,000 to 350,000 clones, roughly 87% seen once. Sequencing was carried out using PBMCs. Receptor source: a man aged 25 to 45 in good health and CMV-seronegative.

V and J are TRBV5-1 and TRBJ2-1; D is unresolved. CDR3 length equals 14 residues. Germline CDR1 reads SGHRS; CDR2 reads YFSETQ. The V and J ends lost 4 bases and 4 bases respectively, with 12 bases between them. Here the CDR3 reads CASSAGSPYNEQFF. For the CDR3, the DNA is TGCGCCAGCAGCGCCGGGTCCCCATACAATGAGCAGTTCTTC. Full variable domain (outside the CDR3, taken from reference TRBV5-1 and TRBJ2-1): KAGVTQTPRYLIKTRGQQVTLSCSPISGHRSVSWYQQTPGQGLQFLFEYFSETQRNKGNFPGRFSGRQFSNSRSEMNVSTLELGDSALYLCASSAGSPYNEQFFGPGTRLTVL.

The chain joins TRBV6-5 to TRBJ2-1; tentatively, D is TRBD2 (7 bases). This CDR3 is built from 16 residues. Trimming removed 2 bases from V and 3 bases from J, with 14 bases in between. Germline V CDR1 and CDR2: MNHEY, SVGAGI. In nucleotides, the CDR3 is TGTGCCAGCAGTTACGAAGGGGGGGAGGTCTACAATGAGCAGTTCTTC. It codes for CASSYEGGEVYNEQFF.

This chain joins TRBV19 and TRBJ2-1, with 10 bases that match TRBD2. The ends lost 3 bases at V and 0 bases at J; junction bases unmatched: 5. The CDR3 covers 17 residues. Germline V gene lookup returns CDR1 LNHDA and CDR2 SQIVND (reference sequence). CDR3 amino acids: CASSIFSGGLSYNEQFF. Written as DNA, the CDR3 is TGTGCCAGTAGTATCTTTAGCGGGGGGCTCTCCTACAATGAGCAGTTCTTC.

The chain carries TRBV11-2 and TRBJ2-1; D perhaps matches TRBD2 (6 bases). This CDR3 is built from 14 residues. Trimming removed 1 base at V and 9 bases at J, with 13 bases between. The germline V gene has CDR1 SGHAT and CDR2 FQNNGV. Here the CDR3 DNA reads TGTGCCAGCAGCTTAGTTTCCGGGGGTTTTGAGCAGTTCTTC. As protein: CASSLVSGGFEQFF. Combining the CDR3 with reference TRBV11-2 and TRBJ2-1 gives the whole variable domain EAGVAQSPRYKIIEKRQSVAFWCNPISGHATLYWYQQILGQGPKLLIQFQNNGVVDDSQLPKDRFSAERLKGVDSTLKIQPAKLEDSAVYLCASSLVSGGFEQFFGPGTRLTVL.

The chain carries TRBV5-1 and TRBJ2-7; 7 bases line up with TRBD1. The CDR3 runs to 14 residues. V lost 3 bases to trimming and J lost 1 base; unmatched junction nucleotides: 4. Germline V CDR1 and CDR2: SGHRS, YFSETQ. This CDR3 is CASSSTGSSYEQYF. In DNA, the CDR3 is TGCGCCAGCAGCTCGACAGGGTCTTCCTACGAGCAGTACTTC.

This chain uses TRBV19 with TRBJ1-1, with D perhaps matching TRBD1 (6 bases). V was shortened by 7 bases and J by 1 base, with 10 bases between the two germline ends. CDR1 is LNHDA and CDR2 is SQIVND in the germline V gene (reference sequence). This CDR3 region has 13 residues. The CDR3 region is CASKTGPNTEAFF. CDR3 sequence (DNA): TGTGCCAGTAAGACAGGACCGAACACTGAAGCTTTCTTT. The full variable domain, completed using reference TRBV19 and TRBJ1-1, is DGGITQSPKYLFRKEGQNVTLSCEQNLNHDAMYWYRQDPGQGLRLIYYSQIVNDFQKGDIAEGYSVSREKKESFPLTVTSAQKNPTAFYLCASKTGPNTEAFFGQGTRLTVV.

The chain links TRBV27 to TRBJ2-2; tentative D call: TRBD2 (5 bases). Germline lookup yields CDR1 MNHEY and CDR2 SMNVEV (reference sequence). Trimming took off 0 bases at V and 3 bases at J, with 8 bases between the two ends. CDR3 size: 15 residues. CDR3 protein: CASSLSWTYTGELFF. Here the CDR3 DNA reads TGTGCCAGCAGTTTATCGTGGACTTACACCGGGGAGCTGTTTTTT.

This rearrangement joins TRBV25-1 to TRBJ2-2, with 7 bases that match TRBD1. J was trimmed by 3 bases and V by 4 bases; bases with no gene match: 5. Per the germline V gene, CDR1 is MGHDK and CDR2 is SYGVNS. This CDR3 spans 15 amino acids. Here the CDR3 DNA reads TGTGCCAGCAGTGTCGCAGACAGGGACACCGGGGAGCTGTTTTTT. It codes for CASSVADRDTGELFF.

A single count supports this clone. The gene calls are TRBV27 and TRBJ2-1; 8 bases are a match to TRBD2. V trimming: 6 bases; J trimming: 4 bases; junction bases outside the gene matches: 11. The CDR3 totals 16 residues. Germline assignment: CDR1 MNHEY and CDR2 SMNVEV (reference sequence). The CDR3 region is CASSHRTSRSYNEQFF. CDR3 sequence (DNA): TGTGCCAGCAGCCACCGGACTAGCCGATCATACAATGAGCAGTTCTTC.

This chain joins TRBV6-5 and TRBJ2-1; D gene unclear. This CDR3 spans 16 amino acids. Trimming cost V 4 bases and J 0 bases, with 13 bases left between them. CDR1 MNHEY and CDR2 SVGAGI come from the germline V gene. The CDR3 loop is CASSSLPQPSYNEQFF. CDR3 in DNA: TGTGCCAGCAGTTCCCTCCCACAGCCCTCCTACAATGAGCAGTTCTTC.

The V and J genes are TRBV10-3 and TRBJ2-7, with D possibly being TRBD2 (5 bases). With 0 bases removed from V and 2 bases from J, the gap between germline ends came to 5 bases. The V gene's germline CDR1 is ENHRY and CDR2 SYGVKD. The CDR3 runs 13 residues. CDR3 sequence: CAISESRAYEQYF. The CDR3, as DNA: TGTGCCATCAGTGAGTCGAGGGCCTACGAGCAGTACTTC.

The chain couples TRBV15 to TRBJ2-5; a weak D match, TRBD2 (5 bases). The V and J ends lost 0 bases and 7 bases respectively, with 9 bases between them. Germline V gene data show CDR1 as LNHNV and CDR2 as YYDKDF (reference sequence). CDR3 length equals 13 residues. The CDR3 protein is CATSRDEGMTQYF. CDR3 in DNA: TGTGCCACCAGCAGAGATGAGGGAATGACCCAGTACTTC.

This clone was counted a single time. The rearrangement joins TRBV19 to TRBJ2-5; 9 bases align to TRBD1. The CDR3 is made up of 15 amino acids. V lost 3 bases and J lost 4; bases outside the gene matches: 6. CDR1 is LNHDA, CDR2 SQIVND, per germline (reference sequence). CDR3 sequence: CASSIYGDRAETQYF. The CDR3 nucleotides read TGTGCCAGTAGTATTTACGGGGACAGGGCAGAGACCCAGTACTTC.

The chain combines TRBV4-3 with TRBJ1-3, with 8 bases matching TRBD1. The CDR3 runs to 16 residues. After removal of 0 bases from V and 4 bases from J, the junction contained 5 bases not matched to a gene. CDR1 and CDR2 (germline): LGHNA, YSLEER. The CDR3 loop reads CASSQDLRTGGNTIYF. The CDR3 bases are TGCGCCAGCAGCCAAGACCTTCGGACAGGGGGAAACACCATATATTTT.

J is TRBJ2-7 and V is TRBV11-2; D unresolved. The germline V gene encodes CDR1 SGHAT and CDR2 FQNNGV. Trimming took 4 bases from V and 2 from J, leaving 9 bases between them. CDR3 length: 13 residues. The CDR3 is CASSSRDTYEQYF. Here the CDR3 DNA reads TGTGCCAGCAGCTCAAGAGATACCTACGAGCAGTACTTC.

This clone was found once. This chain uses TRBV7-9 with TRBJ2-1; a possible D gene is TRBD2 (7 bases). Trimming removed 0 bases at V and 6 bases at J, with 9 bases between. Per germline, CDR1 SEHNR and CDR2 FQNEAQ (reference sequence). The CDR3 is 14 amino acids. The CDR3 nucleotides read TGTGCCAGCAGCTTAGCGGGGGGGCTCAATGAGCAGTTCTTC. Its translation: CASSLAGGLNEQFF.

The chain uses TRBV5-1 and TRBJ2-2; D might be TRBD1 (5 bases). Looked up from germline, CDR1 is SGHRS and CDR2 is YFSETQ. V gave up 0 bases and J gave up 7 bases, with 10 bases separating them. The CDR3 contains 14 residues. The CDR3 region is CASSLGQIGGELFF. In DNA, the CDR3 is TGCGCCAGCAGCTTGGGACAGATAGGCGGGGAGCTGTTTTTT.